A selection of T cell receptor beta chains follows, all from one sample in a study of T cell changes during pregnancy in multiple sclerosis. Clones were sequenced by immunoSEQ multiplex PCR, and TCRdb holds only the in-frame ones, with some missing. The sample consists of 95,000 to 100,000 clones, around 90% of them appearing once. The input for sequencing was peripheral blood, taken in the second trimester of pregnancy. These receptor sequences come from a female donor with multiple sclerosis, enrolled in a pregnancy study. The CDR3 runs from the conserved cysteine through the conserved F or W. Each record gives: V gene, D gene, J gene, clone size, CDR3 protein, CDR3 DNA. D genes are given only for firm matches. Rows may omit the clone size; those that give it use once, few, many or a size class.

TRBV9	NA	TRBJ2-7	NA	CASSVAGDLYEQYF	TGTGCCAGCAGCGTAGCAGGGGACCTCTACGAGCAGTACTTC
TRBV29-1	TRBD2	TRBJ2-7	once	CSVEEGSSGYYEQYF	TGCAGCGTTGAAGAGGGGTCTAGCGGATACTACGAGCAGTACTTC
TRBV2	NA	TRBJ2-2	NA	CASSPLGTGELFF	TGTGCCAGCAGTCCCCTAGGCACCGGGGAGCTGTTTTTT
TRBV5-4	TRBD1	TRBJ1-2	NA	CASSWGQGNYGYTF	TGTGCCAGCAGCTGGGGACAGGGCAACTATGGCTACACCTTC
TRBV19	TRBD1	TRBJ1-5	NA	CATFGQGEDQPQHF	TGTGCCACCTTCGGACAGGGGGAAGATCAGCCCCAGCATTTT
TRBV28	TRBD2	TRBJ2-7	NA	CASSLLAGEQYF	TGTGCCAGCAGTTTACTAGCGGGGGAGCAGTACTTC
TRBV7-2	NA	TRBJ2-7	NA	CASSVDSSPHREQYF	TGTGCCAGCAGCGTAGACAGTTCTCCCCATCGGGAGCAGTACTTC
TRBV18	NA	TRBJ2-1	many	CASSGRTTYNEQFF	TGTGCCAGCTCAGGGCGGACTACCTACAATGAGCAGTTCTTC
TRBV6-5	TRBD1	TRBJ2-5	NA	CASSIDRGYQETQYF	TGTGCCAGCAGTATTGACAGGGGGTACCAAGAGACCCAGTACTTC
TRBV25-1	NA	TRBJ2-1	NA	CASRRGVNNEQFF	TGTGCCAGCAGGCGCGGGGTTAACAATGAGCAGTTCTTC
TRBV18	NA	TRBJ2-1	NA	CASSSLGGSDEQFF	TGTGCCAGCTCATCTCTCGGGGGTTCCGATGAGCAGTTCTTC
TRBV4-1	NA	TRBJ1-1	once	CASSQDPTGLTEAFF	TGCGCCAGCAGCCAAGACCCTACAGGGCTCACTGAAGCTTTCTTT
TRBV7-2	NA	TRBJ2-2	few	CASSLGRAIGELFF	TGTGCCAGCAGCTTAGGCAGGGCTATCGGGGAGCTGTTTTTT
TRBV28	TRBD2	TRBJ2-2	NA	CASASGTNTGELFF	TGTGCCAGCGCTAGCGGGACGAACACCGGGGAGCTGTTTTTT
TRBV9	TRBD1	TRBJ2-1	NA	CASSVGPGGYYNEQFF	TGTGCCAGCAGCGTAGGTCCAGGGGGCTATTACAATGAGCAGTTCTTC
TRBV14	TRBD1	TRBJ2-7	NA	CASSQTGIYEQYF	TGTGCCAGCAGCCAGACAGGGATCTACGAGCAGTACTTC
TRBV9	NA	TRBJ1-3	NA	CASSRGDPSGNTIYF	TGTGCCAGCAGCCGGGGGGATCCCTCTGGAAACACCATATATTTT
TRBV10-3	NA	TRBJ2-7	once	CAISDNERVPPRYEQYF	TGTGCCATCAGTGATAATGAGCGGGTCCCGCCCCGTTACGAGCAGTACTTC
TRBV6-5	TRBD2	TRBJ2-3	NA	CATGTSGSADTQYF	TGTGCCACTGGGACTAGCGGGTCAGCAGATACGCAGTATTTT
TRBV11-3	TRBD2	TRBJ2-3	once	CASSAPGLAGGVGTQYF	TGTGCCAGCAGCGCGCCGGGACTAGCGGGAGGTGTCGGTACGCAGTATTTT
TRBV19	TRBD1	TRBJ2-7	NA	CASSMGTASYEQYF	TGTGCCAGTAGTATGGGGACAGCCAGCTACGAGCAGTACTTC
TRBV7-2	TRBD1	TRBJ1-4	NA	CASSLDRGMSEKLFF	TGTGCCAGCAGCTTAGACAGGGGGATGTCGGAAAAACTGTTTTTT
TRBV6-4	NA	TRBJ2-2	NA	CASSDSATGELFF	TGTGCCAGCAGTGACTCGGCCACCGGGGAGCTGTTTTTT
TRBV21-1	NA	TRBJ1-5	NA	CASDPPSRPVFTAQHF	TGTGCCAGCGACCCTCCCTCCAGGCCAGTTTTTACAGCCCAGCATTTT
TRBV25-1	TRBD2	TRBJ2-1	NA	CASSAQGLGFLGTQFF	TGTGCCAGCAGTGCCCAGGGACTAGGATTCCTCGGGACGCAGTTCTTC
TRBV5-4	TRBD2	TRBJ2-3	NA	CASSSYQSGRATDTQYF	TGTGCCAGCAGCTCTTACCAAAGCGGGAGGGCCACAGATACGCAGTATTTT
TRBV9	NA	TRBJ1-4	medium-sized	CASSEQVGNEKLFF	TGTGCCAGCAGCGAACAGGTGGGGAATGAAAAACTGTTTTTT
TRBV29-1	NA	TRBJ1-3	once	CSVESPQTGNTIYF	TGCAGCGTTGAAAGCCCGCAAACTGGAAACACCATATATTTT
TRBV6-4	NA	TRBJ2-2	once	CASSDTGNTGELFF	TGTGCCAGCAGTGACACAGGGAACACCGGGGAGCTGTTTTTT
TRBV11-2	TRBD1	TRBJ2-7	NA	CASSLETGGSYEQYF	TGTGCCAGCAGCTTAGAAACAGGGGGGAGCTACGAGCAGTACTTC